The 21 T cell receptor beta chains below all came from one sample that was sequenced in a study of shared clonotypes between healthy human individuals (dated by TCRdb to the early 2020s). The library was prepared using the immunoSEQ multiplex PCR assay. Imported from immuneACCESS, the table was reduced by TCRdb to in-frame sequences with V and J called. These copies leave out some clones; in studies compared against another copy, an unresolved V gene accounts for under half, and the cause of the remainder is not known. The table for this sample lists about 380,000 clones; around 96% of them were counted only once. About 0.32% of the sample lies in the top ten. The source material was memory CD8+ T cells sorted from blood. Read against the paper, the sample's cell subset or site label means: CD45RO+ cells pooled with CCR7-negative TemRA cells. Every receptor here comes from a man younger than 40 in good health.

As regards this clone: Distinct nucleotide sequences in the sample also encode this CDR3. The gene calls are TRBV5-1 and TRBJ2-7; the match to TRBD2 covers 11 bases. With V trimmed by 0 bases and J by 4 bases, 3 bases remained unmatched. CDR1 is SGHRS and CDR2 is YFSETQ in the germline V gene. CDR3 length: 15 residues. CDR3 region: CASSLAGTSGYEQYF. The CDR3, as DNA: TGCGCCAGCAGCTTGGCCGGGACTAGCGGATACGAGCAGTACTTC.

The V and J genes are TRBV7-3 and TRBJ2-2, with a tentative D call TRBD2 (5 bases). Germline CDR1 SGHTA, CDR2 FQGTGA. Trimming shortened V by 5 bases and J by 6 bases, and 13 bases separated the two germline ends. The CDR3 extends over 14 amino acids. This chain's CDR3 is CASSPAGPAGELFF. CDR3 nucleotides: TGTGCCAGCAGCCCCGCGGGCCCGGCCGGGGAGCTGTTTTTT.

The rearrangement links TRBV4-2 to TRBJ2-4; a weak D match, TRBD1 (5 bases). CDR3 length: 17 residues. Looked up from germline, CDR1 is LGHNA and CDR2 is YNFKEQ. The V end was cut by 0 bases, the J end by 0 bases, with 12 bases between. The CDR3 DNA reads TGTGCCAGCAGCCAAGATAGGGGCCCACTAGCCAAAAACATTCAGTACTTC. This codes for CASSQDRGPLAKNIQYF.

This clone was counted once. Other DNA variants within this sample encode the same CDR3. The CDR3 nucleotides are TGTGCCAGCAGTGGGACTAGCGGCCGCACAGATACGCAGTATTTT. This encodes CASSGTSGRTDTQYF. The rearrangement joins TRBV6-1 to TRBJ2-3; 10 positions match TRBD2. V lost 4 bases and J lost 1; bases outside the gene matches: 2. Germline V gene sequence: CDR1 MNHNS, CDR2 SASEGT. The CDR3 runs to 15 residues.

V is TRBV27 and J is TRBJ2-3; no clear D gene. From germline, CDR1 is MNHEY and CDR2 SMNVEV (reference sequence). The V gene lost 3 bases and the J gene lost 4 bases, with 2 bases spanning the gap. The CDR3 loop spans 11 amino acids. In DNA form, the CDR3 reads TGTGCCAGCAGTTTTGCAGATACGCAGTATTTT. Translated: CASSFADTQYF.

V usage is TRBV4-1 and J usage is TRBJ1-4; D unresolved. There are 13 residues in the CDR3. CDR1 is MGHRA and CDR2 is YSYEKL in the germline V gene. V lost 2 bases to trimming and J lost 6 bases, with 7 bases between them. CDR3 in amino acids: CASSQIKYEKLFF. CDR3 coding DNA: TGCGCCAGCAGCCAAATAAAGTATGAAAAACTGTTTTTT.

This CDR3 is CASSLKTRREYF. In DNA, the CDR3 is TGTGCCAGCAGTTTAAAGACCCGCCGGGAGTACTTC. The V and J genes are TRBV28 and TRBJ2-7, with D hard to call. CDR1 MDHEN and CDR2 SYDVKM come from the germline V gene. V was cut by 2 bases and J by 11 bases, with 13 bases left in between. There are 12 residues in the CDR3.

DNA of the CDR3: TGTGCCAGCAGCCACCGCAGGGGGCTACCTTCCTACGAGCAGTACTTC. This encodes CASSHRRGLPSYEQYF. This sequence joins TRBV13 and TRBJ2-7; 8 bases match TRBD1. Unmatched junction bases numbered 10, after V lost 5 bases and J lost 1 base. The CDR3 covers 16 residues. Germline V gives CDR1 PRHDT, CDR2 FYEKMQ (reference sequence).

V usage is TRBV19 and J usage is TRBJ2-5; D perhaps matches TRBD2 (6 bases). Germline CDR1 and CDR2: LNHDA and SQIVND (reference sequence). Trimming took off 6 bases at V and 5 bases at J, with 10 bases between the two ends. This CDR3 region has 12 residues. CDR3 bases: TGTGCCAGTAGACGGAGGGGCGAGACCCAGTACTTC. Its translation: CASRRRGETQYF. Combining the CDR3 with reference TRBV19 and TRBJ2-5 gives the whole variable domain DGGITQSPKYLFRKEGQNVTLSCEQNLNHDAMYWYRQDPGQGLRLIYYSQIVNDFQKGDIAEGYSVSREKKESFPLTVTSAQKNPTAFYLCASRRRGETQYFGPGTRLLVL.

The CDR3 DNA reads TGTGCCAGCAGGACTAGCGGGAATACAGATACGCAGTATTTT. It yields the protein CASRTSGNTDTQYF. The rearrangement uses TRBV6-1 and TRBJ2-3; 11 nucleotides agree with TRBD2. V trimming: 6 bases; J trimming: 3 bases; junction bases outside the gene matches: 2. The CDR3 covers 14 residues. The germline V gene encodes CDR1 MNHNS and CDR2 SASEGT.

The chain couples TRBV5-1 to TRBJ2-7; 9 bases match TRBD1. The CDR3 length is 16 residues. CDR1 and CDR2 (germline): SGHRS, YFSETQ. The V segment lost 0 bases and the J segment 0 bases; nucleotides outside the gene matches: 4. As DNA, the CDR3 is TGCGCCAGCAGCTTGGGGGGACAGGGTGGCTCCTACGAGCAGTACTTC. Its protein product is CASSLGGQGGSYEQYF.

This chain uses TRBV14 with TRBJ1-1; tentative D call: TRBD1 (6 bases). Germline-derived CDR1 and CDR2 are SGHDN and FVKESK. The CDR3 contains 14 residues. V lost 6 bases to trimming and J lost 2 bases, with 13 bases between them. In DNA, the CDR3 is TGTGCCAGCAGACCCACAGGGTTAAACACTGAAGCTTTCTTT. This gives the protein CASRPTGLNTEAFF.

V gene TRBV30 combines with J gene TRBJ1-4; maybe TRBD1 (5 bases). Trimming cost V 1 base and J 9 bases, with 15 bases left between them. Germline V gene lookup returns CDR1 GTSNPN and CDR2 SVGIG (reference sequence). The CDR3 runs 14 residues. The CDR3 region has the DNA TGTGCCTGGAGTGACGGCAAGGGGATGAAAAAACTGTTTTTT. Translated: CAWSDGKGMKKLFF. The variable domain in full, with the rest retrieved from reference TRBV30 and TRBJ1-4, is SQTIHQWPATLVQPVGSPLSLECTVEGTSNPNLYWYRQAAGRGLQLLFYSVGIGQISSEVPQNLSASRPQDRQFILSSKKLLLSDSGFYLCAWSDGKGMKKLFFGSGTQLSVL.

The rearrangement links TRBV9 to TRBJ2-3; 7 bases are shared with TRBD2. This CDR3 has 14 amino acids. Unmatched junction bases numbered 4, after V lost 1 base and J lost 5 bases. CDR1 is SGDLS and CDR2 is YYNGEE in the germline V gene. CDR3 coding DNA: TGTGCCAGCAGCGTATTGGGGAGGGGAGATACGCAGTATTTT. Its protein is CASSVLGRGDTQYF.

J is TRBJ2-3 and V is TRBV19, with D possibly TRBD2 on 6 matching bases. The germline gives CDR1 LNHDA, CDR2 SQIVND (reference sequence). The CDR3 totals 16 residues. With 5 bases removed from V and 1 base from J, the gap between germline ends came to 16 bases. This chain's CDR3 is CASSFGGRKGTDTQYF. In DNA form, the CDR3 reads TGTGCCAGTAGTTTCGGTGGGAGGAAGGGCACAGATACGCAGTATTTT. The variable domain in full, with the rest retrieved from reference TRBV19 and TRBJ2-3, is DGGITQSPKYLFRKEGQNVTLSCEQNLNHDAMYWYRQDPGQGLRLIYYSQIVNDFQKGDIAEGYSVSREKKESFPLTVTSAQKNPTAFYLCASSFGGRKGTDTQYFGPGTRLTVL.

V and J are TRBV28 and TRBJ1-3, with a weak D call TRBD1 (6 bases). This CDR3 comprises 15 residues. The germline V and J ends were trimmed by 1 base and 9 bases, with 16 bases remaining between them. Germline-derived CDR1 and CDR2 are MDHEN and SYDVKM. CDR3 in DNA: TGTGCCAGCAGTTTATTGGACAGCGGAGGTGGCACCATATATTTT. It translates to CASSLLDSGGGTIYF.

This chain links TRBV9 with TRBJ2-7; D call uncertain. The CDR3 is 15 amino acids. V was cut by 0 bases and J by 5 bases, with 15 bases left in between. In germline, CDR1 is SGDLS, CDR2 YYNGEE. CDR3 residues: CASSVGVGSTDEQYF. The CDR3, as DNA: TGTGCCAGCAGCGTAGGCGTGGGTTCGACTGACGAGCAGTACTTC.

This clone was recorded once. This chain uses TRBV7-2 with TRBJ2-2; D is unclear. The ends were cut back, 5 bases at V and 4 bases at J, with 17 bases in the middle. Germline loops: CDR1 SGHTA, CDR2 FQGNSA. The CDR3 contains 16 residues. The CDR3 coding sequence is TGTGCCAGCAGCCCCCAGGCTAGTCGTAGCACCGGGGAGCTGTTTTTT. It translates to CASSPQASRSTGELFF. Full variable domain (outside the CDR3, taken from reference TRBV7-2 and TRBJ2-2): GAGVSQSPSNKVTEKGKDVELRCDPISGHTALYWYRQSLGQGLEFLIYFQGNSAPDKSGLPSDRFSAERTGGSVSTLTIQRTQQEDSAVYLCASSPQASRSTGELFFGEGSRLTVL.

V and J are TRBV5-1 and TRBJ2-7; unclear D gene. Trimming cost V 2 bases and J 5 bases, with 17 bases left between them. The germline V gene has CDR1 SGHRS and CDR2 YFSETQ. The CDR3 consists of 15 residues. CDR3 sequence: CASSLYGSGKDEQYF. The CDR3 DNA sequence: TGCGCCAGCAGCTTATATGGATCGGGTAAGGACGAGCAGTACTTC. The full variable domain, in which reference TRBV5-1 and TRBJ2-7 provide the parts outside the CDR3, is KAGVTQTPRYLIKTRGQQVTLSCSPISGHRSVSWYQQTPGQGLQFLFEYFSETQRNKGNFPGRFSGRQFSNSRSEMNVSTLELGDSALYLCASSLYGSGKDEQYFGPGTRLTVT.

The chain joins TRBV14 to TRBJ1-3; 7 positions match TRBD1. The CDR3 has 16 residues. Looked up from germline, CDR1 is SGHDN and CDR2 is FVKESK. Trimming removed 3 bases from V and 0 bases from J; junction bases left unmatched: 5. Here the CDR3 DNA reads TGTGCCAGCAGCCAGGGGACAGTCCTCTCTGGAAACACCATATATTTT. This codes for CASSQGTVLSGNTIYF.

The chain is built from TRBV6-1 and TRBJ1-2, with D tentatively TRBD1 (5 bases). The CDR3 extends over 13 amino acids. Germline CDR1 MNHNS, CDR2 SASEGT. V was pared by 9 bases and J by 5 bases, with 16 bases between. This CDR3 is CASSKVGGYGYTF. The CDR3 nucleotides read TGTGCCAGTTCGAAGGTCGGGGGTTATGGCTACACCTTC.